The sequence of this TCR beta chain was determined in a study of blood T cells in healthy people across ages. This CDR3 has 15 residues. Looked up from germline, CDR1 is SGHRS and CDR2 is YFSETQ. The V end lost 0 bases, the J end lost 4 bases, and 10 bases lay between the germline ends. A second PCR of roughly 7 to 11 cycles used a sample-barcoded 5' primer and a J-beta primer mix. Via MiXCR, TCRdb re-called the 5' RACE reads, giving one row per CDR3 protein. The sample lists about 800,000 distinct CDR3 sequences, around 25% occurring once. This same sample was also part of a study on T cells of mothers and their children. This second study says: Slightly higher overlap, not significant, was seen in related mother-child pairs than in unrelated pairs.

The V call is TRBV5-1, the J call TRBJ2-2, with D perhaps TRBD1 (5 bases). The receptor's source is a boy between 10 and 17 years old in good health. The sequencing sample was made of blood. CDR3 loop: CASSLEGQGTGELFF. The CDR3 DNA is TGCGCCAGCAGCTTGGAGGGGCAGGGCACCGGGGAGCTGTTTTTT.